This T cell receptor (beta chain) was sequenced for a study of identical twins. Study-wide results and limits: Some out-of-frame alpha sequences were shared by twins, and these showed excess low generation probability. Out-of-frame sharing of TCR alpha in monozygotic twins was underestimated by models.

Turning to this clonotype: Its antigen remains unknown.

After template switching added a universal primer site, the resulting cDNA carried unique molecular identifiers. MiXCR was run by TCRdb on the 5' RACE reads, yielding one entry per CDR3 protein. The sample has about 1.7 million distinct CDR3 sequences; less than 40% are singletons. What was sequenced was cord blood. This receptor was identified in a newborn girl in good health.

The CDR3 DNA is TGTGCCAGCAGCTCCAGGACAATGAGCTCCTACGAGCAGTTCTTC. This sequence encodes CASSSRTMSSYEQFF. The V call is TRBV11-1, the J call TRBJ2-1; possibly TRBD1 for D (5 bases). CDR3 size: 15 residues. Germline-derived CDR1 and CDR2 are SGHAT and FQDESV (reference sequence). Trimming left V 4 bases short and J 10 bases short, with 20 bases between.